Below are 7 T cell receptor beta chains sequenced from a single sample in a study of blood T cell repertoires in COVID-19. The assay was immunoSEQ multiplex PCR, and TCRdb's table has in-frame clones only and misses some. The repertoire holds 30,000 to 45,000 clones, with 70% to 90% as singletons. The sequenced sample consisted of peripheral blood. Receptors were obtained from a man in his 60s with active COVID-19.

The chain has TRBV5-4 and TRBJ2-1; 9 positions agree with TRBD2. The germline CDR1 and CDR2 sequences are SGHNT and YYREEE (reference sequence). V lost 3 bases and J lost 5; bases outside the gene matches: 9. The CDR3 contains 16 residues. Written as DNA, the CDR3 is TGTGCCAGCAGCTCTCCCGCGGGAGGGGTAAACAATGAGCAGTTCTTC. As protein: CASSSPAGGVNNEQFF.

The chain links TRBV6-5 to TRBJ2-1, with no clear D. Germline lookup yields CDR1 MNHEY and CDR2 SVGAGI. CDR3 size: 15 residues. Trimming left V 0 bases short and J 4 bases short, with 10 bases between. This CDR3 is CASSYSKVEYNEQFF. CDR3 sequence (DNA): TGTGCCAGCAGTTACTCGAAAGTAGAATACAATGAGCAGTTCTTC.

The chain employs TRBV11-2 and TRBJ2-3; no clear D. Deletions cut 4 bases from V and 5 bases from J, with 10 bases between. CDR1 is SGHAT and CDR2 is FQNNGV in the germline V gene. This CDR3 has 13 residues. The CDR3 here is CASSSPLGDTQYF. CDR3 sequence (DNA): TGTGCCAGCAGCTCCCCCCTCGGAGATACGCAGTATTTT.

This CDR3 is CASSPIGLYNEQFF. CDR3 coding DNA: TGTGCCAGCAGCCCAATTGGACTATACAATGAGCAGTTCTTC. V is TRBV4-2 and J is TRBJ2-1, with a tentative D call TRBD2 (6 bases). Trimming removed 4 bases at V and 4 bases at J, with 11 bases between. The CDR3 has 14 residues. Per germline, CDR1 LGHNA and CDR2 YNFKEQ.

V usage is TRBV7-9 and J usage is TRBJ1-4; tentatively, D is TRBD1 (6 bases). Trimming stripped 5 bases from V and 7 bases from J, with 11 bases between. The CDR3 spans 13 residues. CDR1 SEHNR and CDR2 FQNEAQ come from the germline V gene (reference sequence). In DNA, the CDR3 is TGTGCCAGCAGCCCAACAGGGACTGAAAAACTGTTTTTT. Amino acids: CASSPTGTEKLFF.

The rearrangement uses TRBV12-5 and TRBJ1-2; 12 bases line up with TRBD1. J lost 7 bases, V lost 5 bases, and 5 bases had no gene match. Germline V gene data show CDR1 as LGHNT and CDR2 as FRNRAP. The CDR3 spans 14 residues. The CDR3 bases are TGTGCTAGTGGTCCGGGACAGGGGGCGGGTGGCTACACCTTC. Its translation is CASGPGQGAGGYTF.

The genes are TRBV25-1 and TRBJ1-1; D is uncertain. The V end was cut by 2 bases, the J end by 1 base, with 11 bases between. This CDR3 region has 15 residues. Germline V CDR1 and CDR2: MGHDK, SYGVNS. The CDR3 DNA follows: TGTGCCAGCAGTGAAGTCCTAGGGAGGAACACTGAAGCTTTCTTT. Translated, it gives CASSEVLGRNTEAFF.